The rows below give T cell receptor beta chains drawn from one sample of a study of blood T cell repertoires in COVID-19. Libraries were prepared by immunoSEQ multiplex PCR; TCRdb keeps only in-frame clonotypes and omits some of them. The profile shows 55,000 or so clones, 87% of them singletons. The sequenced sample consisted of peripheral blood. These receptors were taken from a man between 60 and 75 years old with active or convalescent COVID-19. The conserved cysteine and the conserved F or W are not part of the CDR3 here. Some rows mark clone size as missing; the rest say once, few, many or name a class of expanded clone.

clone_size	v_call	j_call	cdr3_aa
.	TRBV3-1/TRBV3-2	TRBJ2-7	ASSQDLALSYEQY
once	TRBV6-5	TRBJ1-5	ASRTGMDQPQH
.	TRBV2	TRBJ1-1	ASSWTGNTEAF
.	TRBV6-2/TRBV6-3	TRBJ2-1	ASSSSGGRAYNEQF
.	TRBV12-3/TRBV12-4	TRBJ2-7	ASSRQLAYEQY
.	TRBV7-7	TRBJ1-1	ASSFDRDTEAF
.	TRBV10-3	TRBJ2-7	AVRELNEQY
.	TRBV7-8	TRBJ2-7	ASSLKIVFGTSGNYEQY
.	TRBV12-1	TRBJ2-5	ASSFVCLCGEETQY
.	TRBV18	TRBJ1-3	ASSSRQGSSGNTIY
.	TRBV6-5	TRBJ2-1	ASSYRAGATYNEQF
.	TRBV27	TRBJ2-5	ASGLRYQETQY
once	TRBV6-2/TRBV6-3	TRBJ1-2	ASSYRYGYT
.	TRBV7-2	TRBJ2-5	ASSPKSRDSQETQY
.	TRBV24-1	TRBJ1-5	ATSDARQGAGNQPQH
.	TRBV5-1	TRBJ2-5	ASSLVLAGGQETQY